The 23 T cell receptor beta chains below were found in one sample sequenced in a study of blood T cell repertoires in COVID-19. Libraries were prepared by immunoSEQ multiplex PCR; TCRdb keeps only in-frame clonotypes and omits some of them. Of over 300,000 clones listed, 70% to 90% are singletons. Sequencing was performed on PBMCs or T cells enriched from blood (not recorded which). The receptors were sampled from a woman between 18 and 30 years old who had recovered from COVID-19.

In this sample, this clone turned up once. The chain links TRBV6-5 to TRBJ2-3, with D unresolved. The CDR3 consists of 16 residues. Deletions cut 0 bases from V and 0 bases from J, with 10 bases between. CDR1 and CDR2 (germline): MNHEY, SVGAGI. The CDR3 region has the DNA TGTGCCAGCAGTTACTCGTTTAGCTATAGCACAGATACGCAGTATTTT. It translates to CASSYSFSYSTDTQYF.

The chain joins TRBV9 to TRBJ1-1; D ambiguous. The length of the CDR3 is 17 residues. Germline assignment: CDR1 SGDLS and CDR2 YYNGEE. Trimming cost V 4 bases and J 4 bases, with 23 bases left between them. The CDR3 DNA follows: TGTGCCAGCAGCTCCCCCGACGGAGGGAGGAGTCGCACTGAAGCTTTCTTT. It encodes CASSSPDGGRSRTEAFF.

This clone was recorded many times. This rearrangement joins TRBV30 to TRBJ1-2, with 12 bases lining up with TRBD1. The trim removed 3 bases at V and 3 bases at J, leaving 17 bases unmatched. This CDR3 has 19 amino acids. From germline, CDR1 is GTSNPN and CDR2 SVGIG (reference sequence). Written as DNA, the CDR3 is TGTGCCTGGAGCCAATTAGGGACAGGGGGCGCGTTGTCTTACTATGGCTACACCTTC. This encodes CAWSQLGTGGALSYYGYTF.

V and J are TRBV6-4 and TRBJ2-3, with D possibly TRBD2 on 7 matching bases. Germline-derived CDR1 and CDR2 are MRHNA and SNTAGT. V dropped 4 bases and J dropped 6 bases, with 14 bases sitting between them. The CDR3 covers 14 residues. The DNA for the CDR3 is TGTGCCAGCAGTGTTGGGGGGGGCGGCGATACGCAGTATTTT. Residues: CASSVGGGGDTQYF.

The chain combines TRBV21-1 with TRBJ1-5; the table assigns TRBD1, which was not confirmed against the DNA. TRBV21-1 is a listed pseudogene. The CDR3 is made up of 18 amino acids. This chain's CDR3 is CASRPGTGGVGLDQPQHF. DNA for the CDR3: TGTGCCAGCAGACCCGGGACAGGGGGCGTAGGTTTAGATCAGCCCCAGCATTTT.

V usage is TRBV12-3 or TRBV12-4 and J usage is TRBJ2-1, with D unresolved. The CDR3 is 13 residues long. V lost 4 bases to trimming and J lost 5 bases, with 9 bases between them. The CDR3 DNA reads TGTGCCAGCAGTTCCTCGAGTCACAATGAGCAGTTCTTC. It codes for CASSSSSHNEQFF.

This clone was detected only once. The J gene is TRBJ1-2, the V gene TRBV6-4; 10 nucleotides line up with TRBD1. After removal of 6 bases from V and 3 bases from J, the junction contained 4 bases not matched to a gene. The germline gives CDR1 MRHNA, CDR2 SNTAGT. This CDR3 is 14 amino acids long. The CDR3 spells CASSPGQGYYGYTF. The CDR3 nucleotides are TGTGCCAGCAGCCCGGGACAGGGGTACTATGGCTACACCTTC.

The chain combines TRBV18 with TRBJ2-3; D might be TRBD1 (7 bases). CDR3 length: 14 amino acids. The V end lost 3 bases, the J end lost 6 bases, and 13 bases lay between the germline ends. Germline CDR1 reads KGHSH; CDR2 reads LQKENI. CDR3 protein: CASSPTTGRDTQYF. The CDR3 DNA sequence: TGTGCCAGCTCACCTACGACAGGGAGGGATACGCAGTATTTT.

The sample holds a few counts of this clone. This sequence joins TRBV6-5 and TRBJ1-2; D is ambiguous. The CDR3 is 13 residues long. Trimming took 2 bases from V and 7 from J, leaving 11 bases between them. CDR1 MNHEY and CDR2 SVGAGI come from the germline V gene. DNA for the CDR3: TGTGCCAGCAGTTACGGCCGGGAGGGTGGCTACACCTTC. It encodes CASSYGREGGYTF.

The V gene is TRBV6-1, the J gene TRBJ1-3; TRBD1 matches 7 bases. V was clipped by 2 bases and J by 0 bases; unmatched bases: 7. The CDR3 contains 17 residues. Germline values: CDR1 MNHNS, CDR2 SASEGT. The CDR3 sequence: CASSESFWDSSGNTIYF. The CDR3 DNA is TGTGCCAGCAGTGAAAGTTTTTGGGACAGCTCTGGAAACACCATATATTTT.

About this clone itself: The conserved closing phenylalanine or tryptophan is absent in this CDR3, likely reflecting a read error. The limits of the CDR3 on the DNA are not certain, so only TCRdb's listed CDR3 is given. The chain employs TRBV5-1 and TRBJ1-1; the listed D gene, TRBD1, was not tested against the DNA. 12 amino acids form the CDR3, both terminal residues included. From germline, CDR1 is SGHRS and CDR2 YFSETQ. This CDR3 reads CASISDRGGKRD.

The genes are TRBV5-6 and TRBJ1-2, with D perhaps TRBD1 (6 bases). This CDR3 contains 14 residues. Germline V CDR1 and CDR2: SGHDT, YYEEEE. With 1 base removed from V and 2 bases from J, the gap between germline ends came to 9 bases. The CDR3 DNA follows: TGTGCCAGCAGCTTGTATGGACAGAACTATGGCTACACCTTC. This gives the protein CASSLYGQNYGYTF.

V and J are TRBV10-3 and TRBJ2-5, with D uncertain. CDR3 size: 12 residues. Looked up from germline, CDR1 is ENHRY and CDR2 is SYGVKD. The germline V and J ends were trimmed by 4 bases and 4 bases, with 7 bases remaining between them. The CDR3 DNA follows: TGTGCCATCAGTGGGCAGGCAGAGACCCAGTACTTC. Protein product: CAISGQAETQYF.

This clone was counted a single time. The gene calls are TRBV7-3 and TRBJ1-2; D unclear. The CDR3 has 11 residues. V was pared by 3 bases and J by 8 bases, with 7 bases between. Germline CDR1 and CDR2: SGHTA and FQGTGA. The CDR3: CASSFSRGYTF. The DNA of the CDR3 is TGTGCCAGCAGCTTTAGCCGAGGCTACACCTTC.

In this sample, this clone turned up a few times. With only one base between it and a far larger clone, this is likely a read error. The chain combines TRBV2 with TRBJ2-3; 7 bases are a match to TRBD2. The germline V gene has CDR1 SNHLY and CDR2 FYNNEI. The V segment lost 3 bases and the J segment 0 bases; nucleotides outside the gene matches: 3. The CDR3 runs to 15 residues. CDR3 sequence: CASSDSSGSTDTQYF. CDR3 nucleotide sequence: TGTGCCAGCAGTGACTCTAGCGGTAGCACAGATACGCAGTATTTT. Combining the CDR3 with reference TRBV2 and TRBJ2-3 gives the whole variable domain EPEVTQTPSHQVTQMGQEVILRCVPISNHLYFYWYRQILGQKVEFLVSFYNNEISEKSEIFDDQFSVERPDGSNFTLKIRSTKLEDSAMYFCASSDSSGSTDTQYFGPGTRLTVL.

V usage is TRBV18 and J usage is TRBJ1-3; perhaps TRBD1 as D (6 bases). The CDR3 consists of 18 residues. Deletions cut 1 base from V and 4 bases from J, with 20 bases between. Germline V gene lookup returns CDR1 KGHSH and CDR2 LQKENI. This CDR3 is CASSPRPQRGARGNTIYF. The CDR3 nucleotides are TGTGCCAGCTCACCACGACCTCAGCGGGGGGCCAGGGGAAACACCATATATTTT.

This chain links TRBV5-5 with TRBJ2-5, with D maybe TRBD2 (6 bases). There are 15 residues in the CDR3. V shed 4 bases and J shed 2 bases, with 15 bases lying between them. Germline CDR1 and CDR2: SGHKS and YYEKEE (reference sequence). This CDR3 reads CASSVGGTLQETQYF. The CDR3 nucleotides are TGTGCCAGCAGCGTTGGAGGGACTCTACAAGAGACCCAGTACTTC.

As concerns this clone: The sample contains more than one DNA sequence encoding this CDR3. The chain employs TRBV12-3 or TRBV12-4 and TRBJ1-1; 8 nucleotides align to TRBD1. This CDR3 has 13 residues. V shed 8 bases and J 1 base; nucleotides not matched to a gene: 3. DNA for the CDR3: TGTGCCAGCGGGACAGGTGGGAACACTGAAGCTTTCTTT. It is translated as CASGTGGNTEAFF.

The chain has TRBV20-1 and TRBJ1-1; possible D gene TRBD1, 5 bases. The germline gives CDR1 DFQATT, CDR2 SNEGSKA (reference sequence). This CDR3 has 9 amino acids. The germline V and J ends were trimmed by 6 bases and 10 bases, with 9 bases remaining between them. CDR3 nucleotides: TGCAGTGCGGTCCAGGGAGCTTTCTTT. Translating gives CSAVQGAFF.

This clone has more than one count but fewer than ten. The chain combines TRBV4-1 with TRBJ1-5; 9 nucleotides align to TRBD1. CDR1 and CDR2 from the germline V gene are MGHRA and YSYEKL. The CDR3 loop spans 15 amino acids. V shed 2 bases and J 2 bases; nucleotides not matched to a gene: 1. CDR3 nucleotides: TGCGCCAGCAGCCAAAGGACAGGGGGCAATCAGCCCCAGCATTTT. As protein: CASSQRTGGNQPQHF.

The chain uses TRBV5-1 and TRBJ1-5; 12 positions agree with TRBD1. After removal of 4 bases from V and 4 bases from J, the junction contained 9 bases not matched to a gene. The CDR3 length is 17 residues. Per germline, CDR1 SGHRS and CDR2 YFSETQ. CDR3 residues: CASSPGTGGAGNQPQHF. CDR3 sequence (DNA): TGCGCCAGCAGCCCCGGGACAGGGGGCGCGGGGAATCAGCCCCAGCATTTT.

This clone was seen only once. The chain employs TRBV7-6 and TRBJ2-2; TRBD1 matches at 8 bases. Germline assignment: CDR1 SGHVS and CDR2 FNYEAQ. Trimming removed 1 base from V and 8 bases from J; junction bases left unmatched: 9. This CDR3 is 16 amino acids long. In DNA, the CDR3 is TGTGCCAGCAGCTTAGTTCCGGGACAGGCAAGGGGGGAGCTGTTTTTT. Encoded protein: CASSLVPGQARGELFF. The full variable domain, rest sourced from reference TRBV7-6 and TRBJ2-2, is GAGVSQSPRYKVTKRGQDVALRCDPISGHVSLYWYRQALGQGPEFLTYFNYEAQQDKSGLPNDRFSAERPEGSISTLTIQRTEQRDSAMYRCASSLVPGQARGELFFGEGSRLTVL.

The CDR3 is CASTLDGGDGYTF. CDR3 nucleotides: TGTGCCAGCACCCTAGACGGGGGAGATGGCTACACCTTC. V usage is TRBV28 and J usage is TRBJ1-2, with a tentative D call TRBD1 (5 bases). The germline V gene has CDR1 MDHEN and CDR2 SYDVKM. The CDR3 consists of 13 residues. V was cut by 7 bases and J by 6 bases, with 15 bases left in between.